The clone carrying this T cell receptor beta chain came up many times. Its cognate antigen is unknown. These data belong to a study of T cells after posttransplantation cyclophosphamide. Treatment was busulfan-fludarabine conditioning, a marrow graft, and cyclophosphamide on days +3 and +4. TCRdb's table, derived via immunoSEQ multiplex PCR, lists solely in-frame clones and lacks some. Observed are about 10,000 clones, no singletons, with the top ten taking roughly 25%. Whole-study findings and limits: Tissue-infiltrating T cells from skin or gut overlapped little with blood T cells. TRB clonality was highly associated with recipient CMV seropositivity and reactivation. Later post-transplant blood repertoires were often dominated by donor CD8+ memory clones.

Sample: PBMCs, taken after allogeneic stem cell transplant with posttransplant cyclophosphamide. The clonotype was recovered from a female patient in her forties who received an allogeneic stem cell transplant from a related donor, was CMV-positive, and had no GVHD. Some T cells may be supplied by the graft donor.

Here the CDR3 DNA reads TGTGCCGCAACCTGGGACAGGGGAGTCCAAGAGACCCAGTACTTC. Amino acid sequence: CAATWDRGVQETQYF. This chain joins TRBV6-2 or TRBV6-3 and TRBJ2-5; the match to TRBD1 covers 10 bases. Per germline, CDR1 MNHEY and CDR2 SVGEGT. CDR3 length: 15 amino acids. Trimming cost V 11 bases and J 1 base; bases outside gene matches: 10.